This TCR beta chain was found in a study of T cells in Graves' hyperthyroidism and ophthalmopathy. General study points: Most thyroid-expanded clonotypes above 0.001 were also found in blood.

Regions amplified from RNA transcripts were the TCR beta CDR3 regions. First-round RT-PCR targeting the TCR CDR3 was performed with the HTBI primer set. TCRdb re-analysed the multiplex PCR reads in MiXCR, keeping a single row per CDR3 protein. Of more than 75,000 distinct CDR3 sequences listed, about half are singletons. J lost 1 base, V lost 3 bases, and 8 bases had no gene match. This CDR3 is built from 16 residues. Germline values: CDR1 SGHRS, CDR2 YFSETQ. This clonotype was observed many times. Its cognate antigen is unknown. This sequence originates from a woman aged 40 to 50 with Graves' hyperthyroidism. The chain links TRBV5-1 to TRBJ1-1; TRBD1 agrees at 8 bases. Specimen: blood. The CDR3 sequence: CASSWTWDRKNTEAFF. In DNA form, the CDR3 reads TGCGCCAGCAGCTGGACATGGGACAGGAAGAACACTGAAGCTTTCTTT.